This paragraph reports one TCR beta chain. Use of 60 Vbeta and 13 Jbeta primers characterized the PCR. Per the authors' pipeline: Later work found 80 million to 85 million unique TCR beta chains, with around 10 million shared. Only in-frame clones appear in the TCRdb table, and some are missing; sequencing was by immunoSEQ multiplex PCR. The V and J calls and clone size were taken over from that table, and D and trimming were inferred from the DNA. The repertoire consists of around 190,000 clones, with about nine tenths occurring once and the leading ten covering around 1%. This sample is drawn from a study of cytomegalovirus exposure and HLA in healthy donors. V lost 2 bases and J lost 5, with 12 bases in between. CDR3 length equals 14 residues. Germline V gene data show CDR1 as MNHEY and CDR2 as SVGAGI.

This sequence originates from a boy between 2 and 10 years old in good health and CMV-seronegative. The chain joins TRBV6-5 to TRBJ2-5; no clear D gene. The sequenced material came from PBMCs. The CDR3 protein is CASSYKTPRETQYF. The CDR3 DNA sequence: TGTGCCAGCAGTTACAAGACTCCACGGGAGACCCAGTACTTC.